This T cell receptor (beta chain) derives from a study of T cell responses to AZD1222 COVID-19 vaccine (dated by TCRdb to 2020 to 2022). With respect to the entire study: TCR sequencing covered 230 or so trial participants: 200 to 220 given two doses of AZD1222 and 26 given two doses of MenACWY control vaccine. Trial participants were enrolled by age into subgroups of 18-55, 56-69 and 70-plus years, and approximately 150, 30 and 60 TCR-sequenced participants, respectively, were included in these subgroups. Study-wide conclusions, independent of this receptor: Because no day 14 peak-response samples were available, repertoires were characterized only after the peak T cell response. After two AZD1222 doses, both the breadth and the depth of spike-specific TCRs were significantly higher than at day 0 and than in MenACWY recipients. The 56-69-year group was small, and its depth increase did not reach significance, likely because of low power. Most participants were white British and females outnumbered males, and the authors suggested that clonal diversity may have been underestimated. Vaccine-associated CD4 TCRs spanned the whole spike protein, with dominant responses in regions 160-218 and 743-854. Reportedly, almost half of the unique spike-specific TCRs recognized epitopes lying outside the regions that are mutated in the B.1.351 and B.1.1.7 variants. Conclusions about previously exposed vaccinees are limited because only six or seven AZD1222 recipients were SARS-CoV-2 seropositive at baseline.

As for this clone: Its antigen remains undetermined. No much larger clone is present one base from it, and per-base qualities are unavailable.

The time point label corresponds to: baseline before first vaccination. The sample's treatment or condition label, decoded: meningococcal conjugate vaccine given as trial control. Samples from vaccinated people were obtained from the UK trials COV001 and COV002, which included a single-blind randomized controlled phase 2/3 trial of AZD1222 (ChAdOx1 nCoV-19) in healthy adults. Trial participant PBMC samples were collected at day 0 and day 28 after the second dose for TCRbeta chain sequencing. The CDR3 regions of human TCRbeta chains were analyzed by immunosequencing. Per the original workflow: TCRs in the repertoires were compared against a reference library of SARS-CoV-2-specific TCRs that had been generated with the MIRA antigen-specificity platform. Breadth meant the fraction of unique TCRs that were SARS-CoV-2-associated, whereas depth meant the fraction of total T cells that were SARS-CoV-2-associated. Using the MIRA data, each spike-specific TCR was mapped to the spike region that the TCR reacts to and placed in a CD4 or CD8 class. Log10-transformed breadth and depth values were compared by one-way ANOVA with Sidak's multiple comparisons tests. TCRdb re-hosts the immuneACCESS table, in-frame sequences only. Its copies lack some clones; in the studies checked, an unresolved V gene accounts for under half of them, and the cause for the rest is not known. That table is the source of V, J and clone size, and D and trimming were worked out from the DNA. Recorded for this sample are some 130,000 clones; over 75% of them occurred a single time. The ten largest clones represent about 19% of the sample.

After removal of 1 base from V and 1 base from J, the junction retains 5 bases not matched to a gene. From the cysteine through the phenylalanine, the CDR3 covers 18 amino acids. The sequence is cut down to CDR3 DNA, 54 bases in frame from base 1. From the germline V gene, CDR1 is MGHRA and CDR2 is YSYEKL. This TCR was sampled from an adult in good health. The specimen comprised peripheral blood, sampled on day 0 of MenACWY control vaccination. The V and J segments used are TRBV4-1 and TRBJ2-7; 15 middle bases align to TRBD2. The sequenced DNA: TGCGCCAGCAGCCAAGCCGGGACTAGCGGGAGGTCTTCCTACGAGCAGTACTTC. Protein translation: CASSQAGTSGRSSYEQYF.